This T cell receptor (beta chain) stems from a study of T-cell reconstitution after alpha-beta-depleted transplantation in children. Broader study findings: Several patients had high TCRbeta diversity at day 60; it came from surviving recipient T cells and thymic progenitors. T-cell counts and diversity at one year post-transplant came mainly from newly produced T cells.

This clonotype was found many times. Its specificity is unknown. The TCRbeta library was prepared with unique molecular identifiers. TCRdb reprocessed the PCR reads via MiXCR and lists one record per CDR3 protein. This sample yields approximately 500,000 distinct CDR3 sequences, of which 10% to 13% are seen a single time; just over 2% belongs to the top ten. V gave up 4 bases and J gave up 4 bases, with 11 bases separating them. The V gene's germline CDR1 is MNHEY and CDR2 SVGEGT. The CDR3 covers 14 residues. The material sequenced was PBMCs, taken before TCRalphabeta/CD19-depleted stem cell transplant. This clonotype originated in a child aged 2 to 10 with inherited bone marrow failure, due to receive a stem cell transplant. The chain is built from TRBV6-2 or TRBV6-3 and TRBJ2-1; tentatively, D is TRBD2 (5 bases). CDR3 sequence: CASSFASRYNEQFF. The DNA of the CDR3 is TGTGCCAGCAGTTTTGCTAGCCGATACAATGAGCAGTTCTTC.